This is a list of T cell receptor beta chains from one sample in a study of T and B cells in COVID-19 patients. From the multiplex PCR reads, TCRdb called clonotypes with MiXCR, one entry per CDR3 protein. The sample lists 8,000 to 10,000 distinct CDR3 sequences; around 33% were seen once. The sequenced material came from blood. These receptors came from a human donor who had recovered from COVID-19. Each CDR3 is given with its conserved first and last residue. D genes are given only for firm matches. Where a row states a size, it is once, few, many or the class of an expanded clone; other rows omit it.

V gene	clone size	J gene	D gene	CDR3 DNA	CDR3 protein
TRBV27	few	TRBJ2-5	TRBD2	TGTGCCAGCAGTTTATTGGGGGTGGGGGGGGAGACCCAGTACTTC	CASSLLGVGGETQYF
TRBV18	few	TRBJ1-3	NA	TGTGCCAGCTCACGGGAGTCCGGAAACACCATATATTTT	CASSRESGNTIYF
TRBV5-6	NA	TRBJ1-1	NA	TGTGCCAGCAGCTTAGAAGGCAGGAAGACTGAAGCTTTCTTT	CASSLEGRKTEAFF
TRBV14	NA	TRBJ2-5	NA	TGTGCCAGCAGCCAAGAATCAGGTAGAGAGACCCAGTACTTC	CASSQESGRETQYF
TRBV29-1	medium-sized	TRBJ1-1	NA	TGCAGCGTTGAAACAGGGAGTTGGACTGAAGCTTTCTTT	CSVETGSWTEAFF
TRBV30	medium-sized	TRBJ2-2	NA	TGTGCCTGGAGGTGGGGCAGCCCCACCGGGGAGCTGTTTTTT	CAWRWGSPTGELFF
TRBV6-4	NA	TRBJ2-6	NA	TGTGCCAGCACTGATACCGGGGAATCTGGGGCCAACGTCCTGACTTTC	CASTDTGESGANVLTF
TRBV11-1	NA	TRBJ2-1	TRBD2	TGTGCCAGCAGCCCTACTGACGGGGGGGCAAATGAGCAGTTCTTC	CASSPTDGGANEQFF
TRBV6-2/TRBV6-3	few	TRBJ2-5	NA	TGTGCCAGCAGTTACGTGAGTTGGGGCTACCAGTACTTC	CASSYVSWGYQYF
TRBV6-1	medium-sized	TRBJ2-2	TRBD2	TGTGCCAGCAGGGTGGGAGCGGGAGCGAACACCGGGGAGCTGTTTTTT	CASRVGAGANTGELFF
TRBV6-5	medium-sized	TRBJ1-4	NA	TGTGCCAGCATCCCGCCGGGGAGCGAAAAACTGTTTTTT	CASIPPGSEKLFF
TRBV10-3	NA	TRBJ2-1	TRBD2	TGTGCCATCAGTGTATTGGCGGGGGGGCGTTCCAATGAGCAGTTCTTC	CAISVLAGGRSNEQFF
TRBV15	medium-sized	TRBJ2-2	NA	TGTGCCACCAGCAGCGGGGGATATACCGGGGAGCTGTTTTTT	CATSSGGYTGELFF
TRBV27	NA	TRBJ2-1	TRBD1	TGTGCCAGCAGTTTCAGCAGGGGGACCTACAATGAGCAGTTCTTC	CASSFSRGTYNEQFF
TRBV20-1	once	TRBJ2-1	TRBD2	TGCAGTGCTAGCCCCCCTAGCGGGGGTTACAATGAGCAGTTCTTC	CSASPPSGGYNEQFF
TRBV6-5	medium-sized	TRBJ2-1	NA	TGTGCCAGCAGTTACTTGCGGACCCCTTACAATGAGCAGTTCTTC	CASSYLRTPYNEQFF
TRBV19	medium-sized	TRBJ1-5	TRBD1	TGTGCCAGTAGGGACTCGAACAGGGGGCAACGGAGCAATCAGCCCCAGCATTTT	CASRDSNRGQRSNQPQHF
TRBV7-9	NA	TRBJ2-2	NA	TGTGCCAGCACGTCGACACTGCAGCGTCGCCTCACCGGGGAGCTGTTTTTT	CASTSTLQRRLTGELFF
TRBV18	NA	TRBJ1-5	TRBD1	TGTGCCAGCTCACCTCGCCGGGACAGGGTAGGAAATCAGCCCCAGCATTTT	CASSPRRDRVGNQPQHF
TRBV27	few	TRBJ1-5	NA	TGTGCCACCGGGGAGGGCAATCAGCCCCAGCATTTT	CATGEGNQPQHF